The rows below give T cell receptor beta chains drawn from one sample of a study of T cell responses to AZD1222 COVID-19 vaccine. Some clones are missing from TCRdb's copy, which holds only in-frame ones; the method was immunoSEQ multiplex PCR. The sample lists 120,000 to 150,000 clones, approximately 90% occurring once. Sequenced material: peripheral blood, taken 28 days after the second AZD1222 dose. The receptors originated from an adult who received the AZD1222 COVID-19 vaccine. The CDR3 runs from the conserved cysteine through the conserved F or W. A D gene is named only where the DNA matches it firmly. Size tells how often a clone was seen (once, few, many) or the class of an expanded clone, and some rows leave it out.

clone_size: -
d_call: -
j_call: TRBJ2-7
v_call: TRBV7-2
cdr3_aa: CASSSYFARQEREQYF
cdr3_nt: TGTGCCAGCAGCTCCTACTTCGCCCGACAGGAACGCGAGCAGTACTTC

clone_size: -
d_call: -
j_call: TRBJ2-7
v_call: TRBV4-3
cdr3_aa: CASSQDRAGMEYF
cdr3_nt: TGCGCCAGCAGCCAAGATCGGGCAGGGATGGAGTACTTC

clone_size: -
d_call: -
j_call: TRBJ2-5
v_call: TRBV15
cdr3_aa: CATSREGAGEETQYF
cdr3_nt: TGTGCCACCAGCAGAGAAGGGGCAGGGGAAGAGACCCAGTACTTC

clone_size: few
d_call: -
j_call: TRBJ1-1
v_call: TRBV5-4
cdr3_aa: CASSLRLENTEAFF
cdr3_nt: TGTGCCAGCAGCTTGAGGCTTGAGAACACTGAAGCTTTCTTT

clone_size: -
d_call: TRBD2
j_call: TRBJ2-1
v_call: TRBV28
cdr3_aa: CASRGVIAGGPFEQFF
cdr3_nt: TGTGCCAGCAGGGGGGTAATAGCGGGAGGGCCTTTTGAGCAGTTCTTC

clone_size: -
d_call: TRBD1
j_call: TRBJ1-1
v_call: TRBV28
cdr3_aa: CASSSGTGGLDTEAFF
cdr3_nt: TGTGCCAGCAGTTCCGGGACAGGGGGCTTGGACACTGAAGCTTTCTTT

clone_size: -
d_call: TRBD1
j_call: TRBJ1-4
v_call: TRBV9
cdr3_aa: CASSVRGGYEKLFF
cdr3_nt: TGTGCCAGCAGCGTCCGAGGGGGCTATGAAAAACTGTTTTTT

clone_size: -
d_call: -
j_call: TRBJ2-1
v_call: TRBV19
cdr3_aa: CASSILYQTNEQFF
cdr3_nt: TGTGCCAGTAGTATACTCTACCAAACCAATGAGCAGTTCTTC

clone_size: -
d_call: -
j_call: TRBJ1-5
v_call: TRBV5-1
cdr3_aa: CASSLAGDQPQHF
cdr3_nt: TGCGCCAGCAGCTTGGCCGGGGATCAGCCCCAGCATTTT

clone_size: -
d_call: -
j_call: TRBJ2-7
v_call: TRBV11-2
cdr3_aa: CASRSQGSPLYEQYF
cdr3_nt: TGTGCCAGCAGATCACAGGGCTCCCCCCTCTACGAGCAGTACTTC